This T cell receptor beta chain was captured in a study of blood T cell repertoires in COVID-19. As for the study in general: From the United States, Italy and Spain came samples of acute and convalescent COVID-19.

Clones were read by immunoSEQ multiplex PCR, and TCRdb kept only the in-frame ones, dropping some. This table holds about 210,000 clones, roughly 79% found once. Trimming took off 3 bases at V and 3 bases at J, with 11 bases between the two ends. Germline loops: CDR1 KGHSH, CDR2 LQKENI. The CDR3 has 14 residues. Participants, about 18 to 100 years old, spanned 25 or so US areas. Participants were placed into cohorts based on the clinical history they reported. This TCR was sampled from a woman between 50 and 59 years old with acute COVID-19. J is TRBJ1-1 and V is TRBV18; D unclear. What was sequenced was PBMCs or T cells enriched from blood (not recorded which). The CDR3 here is CASSPPPGDTEAFF. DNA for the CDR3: TGTGCCAGCTCACCCCCGCCAGGCGACACTGAAGCTTTCTTT.